These T cell receptor beta chains were read from a single sample in a study of CD8 T cells in ankylosing spondylitis. MiXCR, run by TCRdb on the 5' RACE reads, gives a single entry per CDR3 protein. The profile shows some 290,000 distinct CDR3 sequences, over 15% of them singletons. The specimen sequenced was blood, either unsorted or a sorted T cell fraction (not recorded which). Source of these receptors: a male donor with ankylosing spondylitis or in good health (not recorded which). The CDR3 runs from the conserved cysteine through the conserved F or W. The order of the fields is clone size, J gene, D gene, V gene, CDR3 DNA, CDR3 protein. D genes are given only for firm matches. Clone sizes are given selectively: once, few, many, or a class where the clone is expanded.

few TRBJ2-5 TRBD2 TRBV10-3 TGTGCCATCAGAACTAGCGGCCAAGAGACCCAGTACTTC CAIRTSGQETQYF
few TRBJ2-2 NA TRBV12-3/TRBV12-4 TGTGCCAGCCGCTTGCCCGGGACCGGGGAGCTGTTTTTT CASRLPGTGELFF
many TRBJ2-1 NA TRBV5-1 TGCGCCAGCAGCGTCCTTTCAGGGCCGTCCTACAATGAGCAGTTCTTC CASSVLSGPSYNEQFF
NA TRBJ2-1 NA TRBV28 TGTGCCAGCAGTTTAACCCCGGCTATTCCCGGATACAATGAGCAGTTCTTC CASSLTPAIPGYNEQFF
few TRBJ1-1 TRBD1 TRBV27 TGTGCCAGCAGTCGCGCTGGGACAGGGGGCACGAACACTGAAGCTTTCTTT CASSRAGTGGTNTEAFF
NA TRBJ2-2 TRBD2 TRBV25-1 TGTGCCAGTAGCCCCGGGAGGGCTGGCGGGGAGCTGTTTTTT CASSPGRAGGELFF
many TRBJ2-1 TRBD1 TRBV20-1 TGCAGTGCTAGGCCGGACAGGGGGCTTAATGAGCAGTTCTTC CSARPDRGLNEQFF
many TRBJ1-1 TRBD1 TRBV12-3/TRBV12-4 TGTGCCAGCAGTGCACCCAGGGGGCGCGGCACTGAAGCTTTCTTT CASSAPRGRGTEAFF
few TRBJ1-2 NA TRBV6-2/TRBV6-3 TGTGCCAGCAGTTACTCGGGCAGCAACTATGGCTACACCTTC CASSYSGSNYGYTF
NA TRBJ1-2 TRBD1 TRBV5-1 TGCGCCAGCAGCTTGGTCGGACAGGGATATTATGGCTACACCTTC CASSLVGQGYYGYTF
many TRBJ1-1 NA TRBV12-3/TRBV12-4 TGTGCCAGCAGTTTTCGGGGGTCGGGGAACACTGAAGCTTTCTTT CASSFRGSGNTEAFF
few TRBJ1-6 NA TRBV3-1 TGTGCCAGCAGCCAAGAACAGGGTAGCCCGCCTAATAATTCACCCCTCCACTTT CASSQEQGSPPNNSPLHF
medium-sized TRBJ1-3 NA TRBV5-8 TGTGCCAGCAGCTTGGACAGACGCTCTGGAAACACCATATATTTT CASSLDRRSGNTIYF
few TRBJ2-5 NA TRBV7-8 TGTGCCAGCAGCTTACGGTGGGGCGGAGAGACCCAGTACTTC CASSLRWGGETQYF
once TRBJ2-1 NA TRBV7-9 TGTGCCAGCAGCTCCGGAGACAGTGGGTTCTTC CASSSGDSGFF